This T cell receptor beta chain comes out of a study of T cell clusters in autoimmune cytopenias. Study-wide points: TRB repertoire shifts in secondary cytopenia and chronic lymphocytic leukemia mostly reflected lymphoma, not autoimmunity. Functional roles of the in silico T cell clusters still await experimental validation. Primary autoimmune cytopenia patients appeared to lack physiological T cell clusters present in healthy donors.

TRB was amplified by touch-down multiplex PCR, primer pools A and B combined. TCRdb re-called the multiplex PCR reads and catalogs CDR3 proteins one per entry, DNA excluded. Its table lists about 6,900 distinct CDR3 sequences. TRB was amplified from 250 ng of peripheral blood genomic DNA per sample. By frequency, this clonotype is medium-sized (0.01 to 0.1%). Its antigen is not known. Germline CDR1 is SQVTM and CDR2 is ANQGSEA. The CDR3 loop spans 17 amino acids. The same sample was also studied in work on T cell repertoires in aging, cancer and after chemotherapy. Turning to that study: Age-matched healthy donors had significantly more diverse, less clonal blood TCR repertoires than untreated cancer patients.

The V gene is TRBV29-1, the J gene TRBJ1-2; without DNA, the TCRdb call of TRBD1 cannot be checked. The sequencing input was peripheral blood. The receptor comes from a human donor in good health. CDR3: CSVEDENRGLPKWGYTF.